These 18 T cell receptor beta chains were sequenced from one sample in a study of tumor-infiltrating lymphocytes in primary liver carcinoma. Both RNA and DNA were isolated together from approximately 20-30 mg of bulk tissue that had not been sorted. Starting material of 450 to 500 ng total RNA yielded TCR beta cDNA via a constant-region primer. Amplification in three nested multiplex PCR rounds with slightly modified ARM-PCR gave rise to TCR beta libraries. Investigators reported that the first two PCR rounds, at roughly 11 cycles each, used TRBV1-TRBV30 forward primers with a C-beta reverse primer. TCRdb reanalysed the multiplex PCR reads using MiXCR and keeps one entry per CDR3 protein. Of more than 95,000 distinct CDR3 sequences listed, 80% to 85% are singletons. Source material: liver tumor tissue from sampling region 3. As to subset: tumor region T3, left-lateral pole. The receptors here all came from a man aged 35-49 years with primary liver carcinoma and hepatitis B virus infection.

This clonotype has more than one count but fewer than ten. The J gene is TRBJ2-3, the V gene TRBV4-3; D call uncertain. Germline V gene lookup returns CDR1 LGHNA and CDR2 YSLEER. This CDR3 spans 16 amino acids. CDR3 protein: CANSQEAPARADTQYF. CDR3 in DNA: TGCGCTAACAGCCAAGAGGCGCCGGCTAGGGCAGATACGCAGTATTTT.

For this clonotype: One end of the junction is discordant with germline, which a read error may explain. The chain combines TRBV5-1 with TRBJ1-6, with 7 bases fitting TRBD1. The CDR3 has 17 amino acids. Germline V lookup: CDR1 SGHRS, CDR2 YFSETQ. The CDR3 sequence is CASSLQQRDSTNSSLHF. The DNA for the CDR3 is TGTGCCAGCAGCTTGCAACAGCGGGACAGTACTAATTCATCCCTCCACTTT.

This clonotype was counted ten times or more. The DNA of the CDR3 is TGTGCCAGCAGCGGTAACATGGGACTGAACTATGGCTACACCTTC. It is translated as CASSGNMGLNYGYTF. This chain links TRBV5-5 with TRBJ1-2; possibly TRBD1 for D (5 bases). The germline gives CDR1 SGHKS, CDR2 YYEKEE (reference sequence). The CDR3 is made up of 15 amino acids. V lost 4 bases and J lost 2, with 15 bases in between.

The chain employs TRBV5-4 and TRBJ2-1; D is ambiguous. Per germline, CDR1 SGHNT and CDR2 YYREEE (reference sequence). This CDR3 comprises 14 residues. The V and J ends lost 4 bases and 5 bases respectively, with 13 bases between them. CDR3 sequence: CASSLRYSHNEQFF. CDR3 nucleotides: TGTGCCAGCAGCCTCAGGTACAGCCACAATGAGCAGTTCTTC.

Points on this clonotype: A read error may produce the germline difference seen at one junction end. CDR3 loop: CTSIPPERGGYDEQSF. The CDR3 DNA reads TGTACCAGCATCCCCCCGGAGCGGGGGGGCTACGATGAGCAGTCCTTC. The chain recombines TRBV28 with TRBJ2-1; 10 positions agree with TRBD2. Germline CDR1 MDHEN, CDR2 SYDVKM. This CDR3 is built from 16 residues.

About this clonotype: The final CDR3 position lacks the conserved phenylalanine or tryptophan, pointing to a likely read error. V is TRBV30 and J is TRBJ2-2, with 8 bases that match TRBD2. The CDR3 is 13 residues long. Germline-derived CDR1 and CDR2 are GTSNPN and SVGIG (reference sequence). The V gene end was trimmed by 1 base and the J gene end by 9 bases; junction bases not matched to a gene: 4. The chain's CDR3 is CAWSASGSRELFS. The CDR3 DNA follows: TGTGCCTGGAGTGCCAGCGGGAGCAGGGAGCTGTTTTCT.

This rearrangement joins TRBV6-2 or TRBV6-3 to TRBJ2-1, with 9 bases aligning to TRBD2. Germline V gene data show CDR1 as MNHEY and CDR2 as SVGEGT. Trimming took 4 bases from V and 9 from J; bases not matched to a gene: 19. The CDR3 is 18 residues long. The DNA for the CDR3 is TGTGCCAGCAGTTCCCCCGCTAGCGGGACTGTAGAGAGGGGTGAGCAGTTCTTC. Its protein is CASSSPASGTVERGEQFF.

The DNA for the CDR3 is TGCAGCACATCAGCGGAGGGCCAAGAGACCAACTACTTC. It specifies CSTSAEGQETNYF. V and J are TRBV29-1 and TRBJ2-5; D perhaps matches TRBD2 (6 bases). The V end lost 8 bases, the J end lost 14 bases, and 27 bases lay between the germline ends. CDR1 SQVTM and CDR2 ANQGSEA come from the germline V gene. There are 13 residues in the CDR3.

J is TRBJ1-6 and V is TRBV5-1, with D maybe TRBD1 (6 bases). Germline CDR1 is SGHRS and CDR2 is YFSETQ. The CDR3 is 16 residues long. V was trimmed by 5 bases and J by 5 bases, leaving 17 bases between them. In nucleotides, the CDR3 is TGCGCCAGCAGAGACAGCCTGACAGGACATAATTCACCCCTCCACTTT. It translates to CASRDSLTGHNSPLHF.

The sample holds a few counts of this clonotype. Mismatch with germline at one junction end may stem from a read error. V and J are TRBV19 and TRBJ2-1, with D tentatively TRBD2 (5 bases). Germline assignment: CDR1 LNHDA and CDR2 SQIVND (reference sequence). The CDR3 extends over 15 amino acids. CDR3 nucleotides: TGTGCCAGCAGTAGACGGGGTGACTCGTACAATGAGCAGTTCTTC. Its protein is CASSRRGDSYNEQFF.

For this clonotype: The junction differs from germline at one of its ends, possibly a read error. The chain is built from TRBV4-2 and TRBJ2-1, with 10 bases lining up with TRBD1. The length of the CDR3 is 16 residues. Germline CDR1 is LGHNA and CDR2 is YNFKEQ. CDR3 amino acids: CANSHTGGQGNNEQFF. DNA for the CDR3: TGCGCCAACAGCCACACCGGGGGACAGGGGAACAATGAGCAGTTCTTC.

As concerns this clonotype: The CDR3 end shows no conserved phenylalanine or tryptophan, and so a read error is likely. The chain employs TRBV11-1 and TRBJ2-7; D unclear. With 5 bases removed from V and 3 bases from J, the gap between germline ends came to 8 bases. From germline, CDR1 is SGHAT and CDR2 FQDESV (reference sequence). This CDR3 is built from 12 residues. As DNA, the CDR3 is TGTGCCAGCAGCACCGACAACTACGAGCAGTACCTC. It encodes CASSTDNYEQYL.

This clonotype was observed a handful of times. A much bigger clone sits one base away, suggesting this may be a read error. V and J are TRBV14 and TRBJ2-3, with D unresolved. Germline V gene sequence: CDR1 SGHDN, CDR2 FVKESK. This CDR3 has 13 residues. The CDR3 nucleotides are TGTGCCGGCAGCCTCAGGAGTTCAGATACGCAGTATTTT. This encodes CAGSLRSSDTQYF.

Worth noting for this clonotype: Relative to the germline gene, one junction end is altered; a read error may explain this. The chain employs TRBV7-8 and TRBJ2-5; perhaps D is TRBD1 or TRBD2 (5 bases each). The CDR3 is 14 residues long. Per germline, CDR1 SGHVS and CDR2 FQNEAQ. Here the CDR3 DNA reads TGTGCCAGCAAACAAGGGACGACCCAAGGGACCCAGTACTTC. Encoded protein: CASKQGTTQGTQYF.

This clonotype was seen more than once but under ten times. The chain is built from TRBV18 and TRBJ1-1, with D uncertain. V lost 2 bases to trimming and J lost 0 bases, with 7 bases between them. Germline V gives CDR1 KGHSH, CDR2 LQKENI. The CDR3 runs to 14 residues. The CDR3 sequence is CASSPTELNTEAFF. The CDR3 nucleotides read TGTGCCAGCTCACCAACGGAGCTGAACACTGAAGCTTTCTTT.

The chain combines TRBV29-1 with TRBJ2-1; 7 bases map to TRBD1. V shed 6 bases, J shed 16 bases, and the junction held 15 bases outside the gene matches. The germline gives CDR1 SQVTM, CDR2 ANQGSEA. The CDR3 spans 12 residues. Written as DNA, the CDR3 is TGCAGCGTACCGACAGGGTCCAATGAGCTATTCTTC. The encoded protein is CSVPTGSNELFF.

This clonotype has ten or more counts. The rearrangement uses TRBV21-1 and TRBJ1-1; the D segment call TRBD1 is taken from the table without a DNA check. TRBV21-1 is a pseudogene segment. This CDR3 has 16 amino acids. CDR3 in amino acids: CASSKRRGERNTEAFF. The CDR3 nucleotides are TGTGCCAGCAGCAAAAGGAGGGGGGAACGGAACACTGAAGCTTTCTTT.

Points on this clonotype: At one end the junction does not follow the germline gene, possibly because of a read error. CDR3: CATSTLAGGDSGANVLTF. CDR3 sequence (DNA): TGTGCCACCAGTACCCTAGCGGGAGGGGACTCTGGGGCCAACGTCCTGACTTTC. The V gene is TRBV6-2 or TRBV6-3, the J gene TRBJ2-6; 12 nucleotides match TRBD2. The germline V gene has CDR1 MNHEY and CDR2 SVGEGT. The CDR3 length is 18 residues.